One sample yielded the 32 T cell receptor beta chains listed below, sequenced in a study of post-analysis software for immune sequencing data. Study-wide results and limits: TRBV5-6, TRBV5-1 and TRBV20-1 were among several TRBV segments more frequent in patients than controls.

These receptors have no identified antigens. Unique molecular identifiers were built into the TCR beta cDNA libraries. TCRdb fed the PCR reads into MiXCR, producing one record per CDR3 protein. The sample lists roughly 800,000 distinct CDR3 sequences, 25% to 30% occurring once. Sequenced input: blood. These receptors were taken from a girl between 10 and 17 years old with multiple sclerosis.

Turning to this clonotype: Sequence at one end of the junction differs from germline and may be a read error. V usage is TRBV20-1 and J usage is TRBJ1-1; perhaps TRBD1 as D (5 bases). The CDR3 loop spans 12 amino acids. Germline lookup yields CDR1 DFQATT and CDR2 SNEGSKA (reference sequence). In DNA, the CDR3 is TGCAGTGCTTTGGGACCTATCACTGAAGTTTTCTTT. As protein: CSALGPITEVFF.

Note on this clonotype: The junction shows a germline mismatch at one end, possibly a read error. This chain joins TRBV7-9 and TRBJ2-7, with TRBD2 matching over 8 bases. The end of the DNA aligns better with TRBJ2-5, so the J call may be wrong. This CDR3 spans 18 amino acids. CDR1 is SEHNR, CDR2 FQNEAQ, per germline (reference sequence). The CDR3 spells CASSLGEDWRGVGETQYF. Here the CDR3 DNA reads TGCGCCAGCAGCTTGGGAGAGGATTGGCGGGGGGTCGGTGAGACCCAGTACTTC.

This sequence joins TRBV7-8 and TRBJ1-5; the match to TRBD1 covers 7 bases. Germline V gene lookup returns CDR1 SGHVS and CDR2 FQNEAQ. V was pared by 3 bases and J by 0 bases, with 11 bases of the junction left unmatched. The CDR3 has 18 residues. Here the CDR3 DNA reads TGTGCCAGCAGCTTGCTGTTTGGGGACAGCGATAGCAATCAGCCCCAGCATTTT. Its protein product is CASSLLFGDSDSNQPQHF.

This chain uses TRBV6-6 with TRBJ2-5; D remains ambiguous. The V and J ends lost 8 bases and 2 bases respectively, with 12 bases between them. Germline values: CDR1 MNHNY, CDR2 SVGAGI (reference sequence). The CDR3 loop spans 13 amino acids. CDR3 protein: CASSPHTQETQYF. DNA of the CDR3: TGTGCCAGCTCCCCCCACACTCAAGAGACCCAGTACTTC.

This clonotype has only a few counts. The gene calls are TRBV12-3 or TRBV12-4 and TRBJ1-6, with D tentatively TRBD1 (6 bases). CDR3 length: 15 residues. The ends were cut back, 1 base at V and 6 bases at J, with 10 bases in the middle. In DNA form, the CDR3 reads TGTGCCAGCAGTTTAGGGGGGCAGAGTAATTCACCCCTCCACTTT. Its protein is CASSLGGQSNSPLHF.

The chain uses TRBV11-2 and TRBJ2-3, with D maybe TRBD2 (6 bases). The CDR3 spans 15 residues. Germline CDR1 SGHAT, CDR2 FQNNGV. Trimming removed 0 bases from V and 7 bases from J, with 14 bases in between. The CDR3 nucleotides read TGTGCCAGCAGCTTAGATGCACTGGGGGGTTATACGCAGTATTTT. This codes for CASSLDALGGYTQYF.

This clonotype came up a few times. This chain links TRBV29-1 with TRBJ1-2, with TRBD1 as a possible D gene (6 bases). CDR1 and CDR2 from the germline V gene are SQVTM and ANQGSEA. The CDR3 totals 14 residues. V shed 4 bases and J shed 4 bases, with 16 bases lying between them. The CDR3 DNA sequence: TGCAGCGTTGGGGACCCGGGACACCTCTATGGCTACACCTTC. It encodes CSVGDPGHLYGYTF.

The chain has TRBV9 and TRBJ1-6, with 10 bases fitting TRBD1. The length of the CDR3 is 15 residues. The V and J ends lost 4 bases and 7 bases, in that order; junction bases with no gene match: 5. Germline CDR1 reads SGDLS; CDR2 reads YYNGEE. The CDR3 sequence is CASSLRTGGNSPLHF. The DNA for the CDR3 is TGTGCCAGCAGCCTGCGGACAGGGGGGAATTCACCCCTCCACTTT. Combining the CDR3 with reference TRBV9 and TRBJ1-6 gives the whole variable domain DSGVTQTPKHLITATGQRVTLRCSPRSGDLSVYWYQQSLDQGLQFLIQYYNGEERAKGNILERFSAQQFPDLHSELNLSSLELGDSALYFCASSLRTGGNSPLHFGNGTRLTVT.

The rearrangement links TRBV7-9 to TRBJ2-7, with D possibly being TRBD2 (6 bases). The CDR3 spans 13 residues. Germline-derived CDR1 and CDR2 are SEHNR and FQNEAQ (reference sequence). V was clipped by 8 bases and J by 0 bases, with 11 bases between them. This CDR3 reads CASGGTISYEQYF. The CDR3, as DNA: TGTGCCAGCGGAGGGACGATCTCCTACGAGCAGTACTTC.

The chain combines TRBV9 with TRBJ2-1; D not certain. This CDR3 contains 15 residues. Germline lookup yields CDR1 SGDLS and CDR2 YYNGEE. V was cut by 3 bases and J by 0 bases, with 10 bases left in between. The chain's CDR3 is CASSAVRSSYNEQFF. CDR3 sequence (DNA): TGTGCCAGCAGCGCTGTTCGCAGCTCCTACAATGAGCAGTTCTTC.

The chain joins TRBV28 to TRBJ2-5; D possibly corresponds to TRBD2 (6 bases). Trimming removed 3 bases from V and 2 bases from J, with 16 bases in between. The germline V gene encodes CDR1 MDHEN and CDR2 SYDVKM. The CDR3 runs to 16 residues. The CDR3 DNA follows: TGTGCCAGCAGTTTGGCGGGGCCGCCAGAGCAAGAGACCCAGTACTTC. Its protein product is CASSLAGPPEQETQYF.

The chain employs TRBV20-1 and TRBJ1-6; the D gene is possibly TRBD1 (6 bases). The CDR3 has 16 amino acids. V was cut by 6 bases and J by 2 bases, with 17 bases left in between. Germline V lookup: CDR1 DFQATT, CDR2 SNEGSKA (reference sequence). CDR3 sequence (DNA): TGCAGTGCCTCTCCGACCCGACAGGCCTATAATTCACCCCTCCACTTT. Amino acids: CSASPTRQAYNSPLHF.

This clonotype was seen many times. The CDR3 nucleotides are TGCAGTGCTAGGGGGACTAGCGGGTACGAGCAGTACTTC. Protein product: CSARGTSGYEQYF. The J gene is TRBJ2-7, the V gene TRBV20-1; 12 bases line up with TRBD2. With V trimmed by 3 bases and J by 4 bases, 1 base remained unmatched. Germline V gene sequence: CDR1 DFQATT, CDR2 SNEGSKA (reference sequence). The CDR3 has 13 amino acids.

J is TRBJ1-4 and V is TRBV6-5; D remains ambiguous. Germline V CDR1 and CDR2: MNHEY, SVGAGI. CDR3 length equals 14 residues. V gave up 7 bases and J gave up 1 base, with 10 bases separating them. CDR3 residues: CASTSGRTNEKLFF. CDR3 DNA sequence: TGTGCCAGCACGTCGGGAAGAACTAATGAAAAACTGTTTTTT.

This clonotype showed up just a few times. J is TRBJ2-1 and V is TRBV28; D call uncertain. V was clipped by 6 bases and J by 3 bases, with 6 bases between them. In germline, CDR1 is MDHEN, CDR2 SYDVKM. CDR3 length: 12 amino acids. In DNA, the CDR3 is TGTGCCAGCAGAGATTACTACAATGAGCAGTTCTTC. Its protein is CASRDYYNEQFF. Full variable domain (rest looked up from reference TRBV28 and TRBJ2-1): DVKVTQSSRYLVKRTGEKVFLECVQDMDHENMFWYRQDPGLGLRLIYFSYDVKMKEKGDIPEGYSVSREKKERFSLILESASTNQTSMYLCASRDYYNEQFFGPGTRLTVL.

This clonotype turned up a few times. V usage is TRBV4-3 and J usage is TRBJ2-7; 8 bases fit TRBD2. Germline V gene data show CDR1 as LGHNA and CDR2 as YSLEER. The J segment lost 1 base and the V segment lost 0 bases, leaving 2 bases of the junction unmatched. The CDR3 runs 15 residues. CDR3 coding DNA: TGCGCCAGCAGCCAAGAGACTAGCGATTCCTACGAGCAGTACTTC. Translated: CASSQETSDSYEQYF.

This clonotype was recorded a few times. V gene TRBV7-2 combines with J gene TRBJ2-5; TRBD1 matches 12 bases. The CDR3 runs to 14 residues. Trimming at V came to 5 bases and at J to 4 bases, leaving 2 bases not matched to a gene. The germline V gene has CDR1 SGHTA and CDR2 FQGNSA. This CDR3 is CASSRDRGPETQYF. Written as DNA, the CDR3 is TGTGCCAGCAGCCGGGACAGGGGGCCAGAGACCCAGTACTTC.

This clonotype was seen ten or more times. The V gene is TRBV20-1, the J gene TRBJ2-5; 10 nucleotides line up with TRBD1. CDR3 length: 13 amino acids. Germline V CDR1 and CDR2: DFQATT, SNEGSKA (reference sequence). Trimming removed 5 bases from V and 5 bases from J; junction bases left unmatched: 5. The DNA of the CDR3 is TGCAGTGCTCGGACAGGGGGATTTGAGACCCAGTACTTC. Amino acid sequence: CSARTGGFETQYF.

The gene calls are TRBV19 and TRBJ2-5; 7 bases map to TRBD1. The CDR3 consists of 16 residues. The ends lost 5 bases at V and 5 bases at J; junction bases unmatched: 14. The V gene's germline CDR1 is LNHDA and CDR2 SQIVND (reference sequence). CDR3 protein: CASSYLGGRGKETQYF. The DNA of the CDR3 is TGTGCCAGTAGTTATTTGGGCGGCAGGGGGAAGGAGACCCAGTACTTC. Filled out from reference TRBV19 and TRBJ2-5, the complete variable domain reads DGGITQSPKYLFRKEGQNVTLSCEQNLNHDAMYWYRQDPGQGLRLIYYSQIVNDFQKGDIAEGYSVSREKKESFPLTVTSAQKNPTAFYLCASSYLGGRGKETQYFGPGTRLLVL.

The chain employs TRBV11-2 and TRBJ2-7; no clear D gene. Per germline, CDR1 SGHAT and CDR2 FQNNGV. The CDR3 runs to 14 residues. Trimming cost V 0 bases and J 3 bases, with 9 bases left between them. The DNA of the CDR3 is TGTGCCAGCAGCTTAGAGGCAGCCTTCTACGAGCAGTACTTC. Encoded protein: CASSLEAAFYEQYF.

V and J are TRBV7-9 and TRBJ2-7; a possible D gene is TRBD2 (6 bases). The assigned J gene may be wrong: the sequence end matches TRBJ2-5 better. Germline CDR1 SEHNR, CDR2 FQNEAQ (reference sequence). The CDR3 is 14 residues long. CDR3 loop: CASSTPGGMETQYF. DNA for the CDR3: TGTGCCAGCAGCACCCCGGGCGGGATGGAGACCCAGTACTTC.

The rearrangement links TRBV28 to TRBJ1-5, with D possibly TRBD1 on 6 matching bases. Germline loops: CDR1 MDHEN, CDR2 SYDVKM. The CDR3 is made up of 16 amino acids. The V end was cut by 6 bases, the J end by 1 base, with 16 bases between. Here the CDR3 DNA reads TGTGCCAGCAGCATACAGGGTAGCGGGAGCAATCAGCCCCAGCATTTT. Its translation: CASSIQGSGSNQPQHF.

The gene calls are TRBV20-1 and TRBJ1-5, with D possibly being TRBD1 (5 bases). The germline gives CDR1 DFQATT, CDR2 SNEGSKA (reference sequence). CDR3 size: 13 residues. Deletions cut 3 bases from V and 7 bases from J, with 13 bases between. CDR3: CSASHRGKQPQHF. CDR3 DNA: TGCAGTGCTAGTCATCGGGGGAAGCAGCCCCAGCATTTT.

This chain joins TRBV20-1 and TRBJ2-5; no reliable D call. The J call could be wrong; TRBJ2-7 is a better fit for the DNA end. Germline V lookup: CDR1 DFQATT, CDR2 SNEGSKA (reference sequence). The CDR3 contains 15 residues. This CDR3 reads CSARAPVSWWYEQYF. DNA of the CDR3: TGCAGTGCTAGAGCCCCTGTCTCCTGGTGGTACGAGCAGTACTTC.

V gene TRBV5-1 combines with J gene TRBJ2-3, with 7 bases that match TRBD2. J lost 6 bases, V lost 1 base, and 8 bases had no gene match. This CDR3 has 15 amino acids. The germline gives CDR1 SGHRS, CDR2 YFSETQ. In DNA, the CDR3 is TGCGCCAGCAGCTTGAGTCTAGCGGCGGGGGATACGCAGTATTTT. It specifies CASSLSLAAGDTQYF.

This clonotype was detected ten times or more. The V call is TRBV29-1, the J call TRBJ1-2; no firm D call. Trimming took off 0 bases at V and 5 bases at J, with 4 bases between the two ends. This CDR3 is 11 amino acids long. CDR1 and CDR2 (germline): SQVTM, ANQGSEA. CDR3 sequence: CSVEDRYGYTF. The CDR3 DNA reads as TGCAGCGTTGAAGATCGGTATGGCTACACCTTC.

This clonotype turned up a few times. The chain has TRBV5-1 and TRBJ2-5; no firm D call. The germline gives CDR1 SGHRS, CDR2 YFSETQ. V lost 0 bases and J lost 1, with 16 bases in between. CDR3 length equals 17 residues. The CDR3 region is CASSLAVWGSLQETQYF. DNA of the CDR3: TGCGCCAGCAGCTTGGCCGTTTGGGGTAGTCTCCAAGAGACCCAGTACTTC. Looking up the rest from reference TRBV5-1 and TRBJ2-5 gives the full variable domain: KAGVTQTPRYLIKTRGQQVTLSCSPISGHRSVSWYQQTPGQGLQFLFEYFSETQRNKGNFPGRFSGRQFSNSRSEMNVSTLELGDSALYLCASSLAVWGSLQETQYFGPGTRLLVL.

This clonotype was observed a handful of times. The chain has TRBV20-1 and TRBJ2-3; TRBD2 matches at 10 bases. V lost 2 bases, J lost 4 bases, and 3 bases stayed unmatched. CDR3 size: 14 residues. In germline, CDR1 is DFQATT, CDR2 SNEGSKA (reference sequence). The CDR3 DNA is TGCAGTGCTAGATCTAGCGGGAGACCAGATACGCAGTATTTT. As protein: CSARSSGRPDTQYF.

This rearrangement joins TRBV27 to TRBJ1-1; 9 bases fit TRBD1. Germline trimming cut 6 bases from V and 4 bases from J; bases unmatched to any gene: 6. Per the germline V gene, CDR1 is MNHEY and CDR2 is SMNVEV (reference sequence). The CDR3 has 14 amino acids. Here the CDR3 reads CASSETGGFTEAFF. Written as DNA, the CDR3 is TGTGCCAGCAGCGAGACAGGGGGGTTCACTGAAGCTTTCTTT.

The chain employs TRBV5-6 and TRBJ1-2; D ambiguous. V was shortened by 7 bases and J by 2 bases, with 12 bases between the two germline ends. Germline V gene sequence: CDR1 SGHDT, CDR2 YYEEEE. The CDR3 covers 13 residues. CDR3 sequence: CASRTAVNYGYTF. The DNA for the CDR3 is TGTGCCAGCCGGACCGCGGTAAACTATGGCTACACCTTC.

This clonotype was seen many times. The V call is TRBV6-2 or TRBV6-3, the J call TRBJ2-7; D remains ambiguous. Deletions cut 10 bases from V and 1 base from J, with 8 bases between. CDR3 length: 11 amino acids. Germline assignment: CDR1 MNHEY and CDR2 SVGEGT. The CDR3 DNA is TGTGCCACTACGATTTCCTACGAGCAGTACTTC. This codes for CATTISYEQYF.

This clonotype was detected only a few times. The chain joins TRBV7-2 to TRBJ2-2; D perhaps matches TRBD2 (5 bases). Per the germline V gene, CDR1 is SGHTA and CDR2 is FQGNSA. V was pared by 5 bases and J by 6 bases, with 19 bases between. This CDR3 region has 16 residues. The CDR3 coding sequence is TGTGCCAGCAGCCGCAGAACGCCGGGGTCCCCCGGGGAGCTGTTTTTT. It is translated as CASSRRTPGSPGELFF.